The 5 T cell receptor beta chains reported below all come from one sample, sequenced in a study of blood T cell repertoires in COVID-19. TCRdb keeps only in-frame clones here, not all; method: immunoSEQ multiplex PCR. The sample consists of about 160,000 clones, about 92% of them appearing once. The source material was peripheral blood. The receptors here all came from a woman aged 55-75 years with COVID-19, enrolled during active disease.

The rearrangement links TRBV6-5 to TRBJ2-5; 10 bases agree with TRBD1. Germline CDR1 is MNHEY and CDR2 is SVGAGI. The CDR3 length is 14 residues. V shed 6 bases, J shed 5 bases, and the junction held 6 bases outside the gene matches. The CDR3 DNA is TGTGCCAGCAGCCTGGACAGGGGGAGGGAGACCCAGTACTTC. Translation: CASSLDRGRETQYF.

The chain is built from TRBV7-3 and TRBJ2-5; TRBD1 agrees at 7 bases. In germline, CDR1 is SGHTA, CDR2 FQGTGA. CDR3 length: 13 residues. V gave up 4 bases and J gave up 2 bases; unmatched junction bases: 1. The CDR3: CASSSTGQETQYF. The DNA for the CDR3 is TGTGCCAGCAGCTCGACAGGGCAAGAGACCCAGTACTTC.

The CDR3: CSGLNTGEYNYGYTF. The CDR3 nucleotides are TGCAGCGGACTAAATACAGGGGAATACAACTATGGCTACACCTTC. V gene TRBV29-1 combines with J gene TRBJ1-2; TRBD1 matches 7 bases. V lost 7 bases, J lost 2 bases, and 13 bases stayed unmatched. Germline assignment: CDR1 SQVTM and CDR2 ANQGSEA. This CDR3 region has 15 residues.

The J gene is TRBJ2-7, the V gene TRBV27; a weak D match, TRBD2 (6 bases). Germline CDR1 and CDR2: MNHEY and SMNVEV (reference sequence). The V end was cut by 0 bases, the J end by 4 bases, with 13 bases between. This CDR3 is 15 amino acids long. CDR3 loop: CASSLSDPGVYEQYF. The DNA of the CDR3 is TGTGCCAGCAGTTTATCAGACCCGGGGGTATACGAGCAGTACTTC.

The CDR3 DNA reads TGTGCCAGCAGTCGTACTAGCGGCCGCACAGATACGCAGTATTTT. Its translation is CASSRTSGRTDTQYF. The V gene is TRBV7-8, the J gene TRBJ2-3; the match to TRBD2 covers 8 bases. Looked up from germline, CDR1 is SGHVS and CDR2 is FQNEAQ. The CDR3 contains 15 residues. J lost 1 base, V lost 6 bases, and 6 bases had no gene match.